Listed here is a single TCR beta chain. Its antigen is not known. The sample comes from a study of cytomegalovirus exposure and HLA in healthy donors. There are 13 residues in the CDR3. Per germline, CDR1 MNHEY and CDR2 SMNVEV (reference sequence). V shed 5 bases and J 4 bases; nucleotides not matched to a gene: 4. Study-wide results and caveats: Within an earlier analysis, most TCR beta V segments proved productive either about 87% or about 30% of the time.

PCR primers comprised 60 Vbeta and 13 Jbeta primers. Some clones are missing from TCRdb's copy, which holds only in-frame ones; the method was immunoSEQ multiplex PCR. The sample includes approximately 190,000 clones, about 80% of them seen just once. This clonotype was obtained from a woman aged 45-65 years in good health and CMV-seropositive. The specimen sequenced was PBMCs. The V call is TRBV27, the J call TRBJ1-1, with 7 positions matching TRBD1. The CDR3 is CASSKGGLTEAFF. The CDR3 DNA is TGTGCCAGCAGTAAAGGGGGCCTCACTGAAGCTTTCTTT.